The 8 T cell receptor beta chains reported below all come from one sample, sequenced in a study of cytomegalovirus exposure and HLA in healthy donors. PCR was performed using 60 Vbeta and 13 Jbeta primers. Clones were read by immunoSEQ multiplex PCR, and TCRdb kept only the in-frame ones, dropping some. The sample records around 150,000 clones, about 70% being singletons. Source material: PBMCs. The receptors here all came from a male donor in good health and CMV-seronegative.

This chain uses TRBV11-2 with TRBJ2-2, with D perhaps TRBD2 (6 bases). This CDR3 comprises 17 residues. Germline CDR1 reads SGHAT; CDR2 reads FQNNGV. Trimming took 8 bases from V and 1 from J, leaving 20 bases between them. Written as DNA, the CDR3 is TGTGCCAGCCACGTACCGGAGGGTAGATTGAACACCGGGGAGCTGTTTTTT. Translation: CASHVPEGRLNTGELFF.

This sequence joins TRBV28 and TRBJ2-7; 9 bases fit TRBD1. Unmatched junction bases numbered 6, after V lost 7 bases and J lost 2 bases. CDR1 MDHEN and CDR2 SYDVKM come from the germline V gene. This CDR3 region has 14 residues. The CDR3 nucleotides are TGTGCCAGCACCGAAACAGGGGGCCCCTACGAGCAGTACTTC. It codes for CASTETGGPYEQYF.

The chain joins TRBV19 to TRBJ2-3; tentatively, D is TRBD1 (6 bases). The CDR3 runs 17 residues. V was pared by 5 bases and J by 1 base, with 19 bases between. The V gene's germline CDR1 is LNHDA and CDR2 SQIVND (reference sequence). The CDR3 protein is CASSFGGLSAGTDTQYF. The CDR3 DNA reads TGTGCCAGTAGTTTTGGGGGCCTCTCGGCCGGCACAGATACGCAGTATTTT.

This chain connects TRBV19 to TRBJ1-5, with D tentatively TRBD1 (6 bases). Germline CDR1 and CDR2: LNHDA and SQIVND (reference sequence). The germline V and J ends were trimmed by 5 bases and 3 bases, with 14 bases remaining between them. CDR3 size: 15 residues. CDR3 region: CASSFRTETNQPQHF. CDR3 bases: TGTGCCAGTAGTTTCCGGACAGAGACCAATCAGCCCCAGCATTTT.

The chain is built from TRBV6-5 and TRBJ2-2, with D perhaps TRBD1 (5 bases). V was shortened by 2 bases and J by 5 bases, with 9 bases between the two germline ends. This CDR3 is built from 14 residues. CDR1 MNHEY and CDR2 SVGAGI come from the germline V gene. In DNA, the CDR3 is TGTGCCAGCAGTTACGATTCAGGGACCGGGGAGCTGTTTTTT. It yields the protein CASSYDSGTGELFF.

This sequence joins TRBV7-8 and TRBJ2-1, with no clear D. The CDR3 has 10 amino acids. Germline V gives CDR1 SGHVS, CDR2 FQNEAQ. The CDR3 sequence is CGASYNEQFF. The CDR3 DNA reads TGTGGTGCCAGTTACAATGAGCAGTTCTTC.

About this clone: An end of the junction does not agree with germline; a read error may underlie this. This chain uses TRBV7-9 with TRBJ1-5; TRBD1 matches 8 bases. The CDR3 length is 18 residues. CDR1 is SEHNR, CDR2 FQNEAQ, per germline (reference sequence). The CDR3 nucleotides are TGTTCCAGCAGCTTAGGTTCGGGCCCGGACAGGGACAATCAGCCCCAGCATTTT. Residues: CSSSLGSGPDRDNQPQHF.

The chain carries TRBV7-3 and TRBJ2-2; D may be TRBD1 (6 bases). This CDR3 region has 13 residues. Germline loops: CDR1 SGHTA, CDR2 FQGTGA. V was trimmed by 2 bases and J by 6 bases, leaving 7 bases between them. CDR3 sequence (DNA): TGTGCCAGCAGCTTATACAGGGCCGGGGAGCTGTTTTTT. Its translation is CASSLYRAGELFF.